One T cell receptor (beta chain) is described in this entry. CDR3 length: 15 residues. Trimming took 0 bases from V and 3 from J; bases not matched to a gene: 4. The germline V gene has CDR1 MNHEY and CDR2 SVGAGI. The study recruited people aged about 18 to 95 years across approximately 25 US areas. Original data processing: Reference gene primer amplification in the assay estimated nucleated cell counts. The repertoire was sequenced with immunoSEQ multiplex PCR; TCRdb's copy has only in-frame clones and lacks some. For V, J and clone size, that table is used; D and trimming come from the DNA. The data show 130,000 to 150,000 clones, roughly 83% seen once. The data belong to a study of blood T cell repertoires in COVID-19. Whole-study context: The United States, Italy and Spain supplied acute and convalescent COVID-19 samples. T cells, B-cell-depleted T cells, or PBMCs provided the cDNA or gDNA that served as material.

The genes are TRBV6-5 and TRBJ2-7; 8 nucleotides line up with TRBD1. Sequencing was performed on PBMCs or T cells enriched from blood (not recorded which). The sequence came from a man in his fifties who had recovered from COVID-19. The CDR3 DNA sequence: TGTGCCAGCAGTTACTCGGGACAGGACTTCTACGAGCAGTACTTC. Protein: CASSYSGQDFYEQYF.